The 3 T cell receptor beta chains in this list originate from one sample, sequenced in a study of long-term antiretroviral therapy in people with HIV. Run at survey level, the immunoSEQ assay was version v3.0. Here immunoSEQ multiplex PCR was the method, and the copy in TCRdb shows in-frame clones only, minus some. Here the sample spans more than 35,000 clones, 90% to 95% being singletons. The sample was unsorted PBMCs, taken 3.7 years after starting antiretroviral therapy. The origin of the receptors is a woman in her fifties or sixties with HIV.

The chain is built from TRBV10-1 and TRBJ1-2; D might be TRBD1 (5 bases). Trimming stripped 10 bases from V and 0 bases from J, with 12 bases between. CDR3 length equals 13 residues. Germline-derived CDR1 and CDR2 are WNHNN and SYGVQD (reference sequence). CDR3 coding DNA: TGCGCCACCGCCGGGGCATCTAACTATGGCTACACCTTC. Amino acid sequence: CATAGASNYGYTF.

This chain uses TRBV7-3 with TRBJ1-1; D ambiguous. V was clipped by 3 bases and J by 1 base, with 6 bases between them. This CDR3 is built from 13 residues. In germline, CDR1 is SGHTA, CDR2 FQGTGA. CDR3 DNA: TGTGCCAGCAGCTTTCGAGGGAACACTGAAGCTTTCTTT. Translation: CASSFRGNTEAFF.

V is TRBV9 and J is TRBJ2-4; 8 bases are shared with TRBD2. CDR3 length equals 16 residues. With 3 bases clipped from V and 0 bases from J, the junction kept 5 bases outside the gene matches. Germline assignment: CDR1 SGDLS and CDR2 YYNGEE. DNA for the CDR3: TGTGCCAGCAGCGACGGGGGGGCTACAGCCAAAAACATTCAGTACTTC. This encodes CASSDGGATAKNIQYF.